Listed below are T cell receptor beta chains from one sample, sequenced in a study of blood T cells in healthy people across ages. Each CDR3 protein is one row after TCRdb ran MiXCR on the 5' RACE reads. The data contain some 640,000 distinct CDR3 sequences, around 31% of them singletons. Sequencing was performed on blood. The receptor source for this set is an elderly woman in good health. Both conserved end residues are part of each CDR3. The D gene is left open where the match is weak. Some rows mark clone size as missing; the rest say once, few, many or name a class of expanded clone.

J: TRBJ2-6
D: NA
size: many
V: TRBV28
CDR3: CASSPSLGSGANVLTF
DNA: TGTGCCAGCAGTCCATCCTTGGGCTCTGGGGCCAACGTCCTGACTTTC

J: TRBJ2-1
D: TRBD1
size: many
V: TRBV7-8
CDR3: CASSRGTESYNEQFF
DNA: TGTGCCAGCAGCCGTGGGACAGAGTCCTACAATGAGCAGTTCTTC

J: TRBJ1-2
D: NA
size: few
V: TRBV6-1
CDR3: CASSESGLRSYTF
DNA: TGTGCCAGCAGTGAATCGGGCCTTAGGAGCTACACCTTC

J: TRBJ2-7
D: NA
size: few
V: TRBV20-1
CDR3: CSARAPPYEQYF
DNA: TGCAGTGCTAGAGCGCCACCCTACGAGCAGTACTTC

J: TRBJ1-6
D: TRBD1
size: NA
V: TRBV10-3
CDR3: CAIGGTANNSPLHF
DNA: TGTGCCATCGGGGGGACAGCAAATAATTCACCCCTCCACTTT

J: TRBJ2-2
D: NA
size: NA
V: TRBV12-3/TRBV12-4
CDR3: CASSLLNNRRELFF
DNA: TGTGCCAGCAGTTTACTGAACAACCGGAGGGAGCTGTTTTTT

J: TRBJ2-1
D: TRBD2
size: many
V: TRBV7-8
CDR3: CASSLASGRSYNEQFF
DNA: TGTGCCAGCAGCTTGGCTAGCGGGAGGTCCTACAATGAGCAGTTCTTC

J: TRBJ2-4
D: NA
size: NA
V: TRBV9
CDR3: CASSKTGAQSGEQYF
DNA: TGTGCCAGCAGCAAGACCGGGGCCCAATCGGGGGAGCAGTACTTC

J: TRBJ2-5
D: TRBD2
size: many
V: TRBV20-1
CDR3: CSATNSGGYQETQYF
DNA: TGCAGTGCTACAAATAGCGGGGGGTACCAAGAGACCCAGTACTTC

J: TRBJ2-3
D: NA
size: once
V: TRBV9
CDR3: CASSVSNVSTDTQYF
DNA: TGTGCCAGCAGCGTAAGCAACGTTAGCACAGATACGCAGTATTTT

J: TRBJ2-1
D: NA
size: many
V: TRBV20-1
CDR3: CSASPSGVYNEQFF
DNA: TGCAGTGCTAGTCCGAGCGGAGTATACAATGAGCAGTTCTTC

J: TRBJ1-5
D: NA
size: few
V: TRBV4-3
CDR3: CASSPTARDQPQHF
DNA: TGCGCCAGCAGCCCGACAGCGCGCGATCAGCCCCAGCATTTT

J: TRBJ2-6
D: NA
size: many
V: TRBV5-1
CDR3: CASSLRQSGANVLTF
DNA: TGCGCCAGCAGCTTGCGACAGTCTGGGGCCAACGTCCTGACTTTC

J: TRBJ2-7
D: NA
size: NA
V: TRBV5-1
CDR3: CACSLVRGPASYEQYF
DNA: TGCGCCTGCAGCTTGGTTCGGGGTCCCGCTTCCTACGAGCAGTACTTC

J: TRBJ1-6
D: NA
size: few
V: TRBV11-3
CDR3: CASSLVNTASSYNSPLHF
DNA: TGTGCCAGCAGCTTAGTAAATACGGCTAGCTCCTATAATTCACCCCTCCACTTT

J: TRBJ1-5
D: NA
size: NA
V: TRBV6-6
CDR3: CASSMGGGGNQPQHF
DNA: TGTGCCAGCAGCATGGGGGGGGGCGGGAATCAGCCCCAGCATTTT

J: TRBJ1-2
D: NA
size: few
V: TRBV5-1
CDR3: CASSPAGGANYGYTF
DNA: TGCGCCAGCAGCCCCGCAGGTGGGGCTAACTATGGCTACACCTTC

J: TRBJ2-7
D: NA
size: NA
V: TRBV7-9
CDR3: CASSLLQGVEQYF
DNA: TGTGCCAGCAGCTTGCTACAGGGTGTTGAGCAGTACTTC

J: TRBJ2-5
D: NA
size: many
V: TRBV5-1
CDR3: CASRPGYRASSETQYF
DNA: TGCGCCAGCAGGCCAGGCTACAGGGCATCATCCGAGACCCAGTACTTC

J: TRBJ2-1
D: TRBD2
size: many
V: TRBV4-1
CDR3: CASSQDVGFGRGAGNEQFF
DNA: TGCGCCAGCAGCCAAGATGTGGGCTTTGGGCGGGGGGCCGGGAATGAGCAGTTCTTC

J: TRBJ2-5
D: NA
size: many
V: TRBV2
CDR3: CASSDRETQYF
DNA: TGTGCCAGCAGTGACCGGGAGACCCAGTACTTC

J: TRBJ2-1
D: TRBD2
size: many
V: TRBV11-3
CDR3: CASSLRTGGYNEQFF
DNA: TGTGCCAGCAGCTTGAGGACGGGGGGGTACAATGAGCAGTTCTTC

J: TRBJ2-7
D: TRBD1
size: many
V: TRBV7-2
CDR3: CASSRRTGMTTYEQYF
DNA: TGTGCCAGCAGCAGGAGGACAGGGATGACTACCTACGAGCAGTACTTC

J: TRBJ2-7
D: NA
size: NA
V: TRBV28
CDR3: CASSPSGWQGGDEQYF
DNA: TGTGCCAGCAGTCCCTCGGGGTGGCAGGGCGGAGATGAGCAGTACTTC

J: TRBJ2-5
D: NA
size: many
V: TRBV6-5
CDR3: CASSAWFGLNQETQYF
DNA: TGTGCCAGCAGCGCTTGGTTTGGGCTAAACCAAGAGACCCAGTACTTC

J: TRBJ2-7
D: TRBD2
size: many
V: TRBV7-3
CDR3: CASSLTSAGTTYEQYF
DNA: TGTGCCAGCAGCTTAACCTCGGCGGGGACTACCTACGAGCAGTACTTC

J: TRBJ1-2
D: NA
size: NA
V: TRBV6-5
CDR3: CASSYTARGTSFNYGYTF
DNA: TGTGCCAGCAGTTACACCGCCAGGGGAACGTCGTTTAACTATGGCTACACCTTC

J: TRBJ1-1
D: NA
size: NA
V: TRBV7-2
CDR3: CASSSRGRWVRTEAFF
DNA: TGTGCCAGCAGCTCCCGGGGCCGGTGGGTACGCACTGAAGCTTTCTTT

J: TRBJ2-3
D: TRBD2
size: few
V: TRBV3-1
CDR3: CASSPGLAGGPGDTQYF
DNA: TGTGCCAGCAGCCCAGGACTAGCGGGGGGGCCCGGAGATACGCAGTATTTT

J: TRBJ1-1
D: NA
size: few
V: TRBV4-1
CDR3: CASSLKVGGPRAFF
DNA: TGCGCCAGCAGCCTTAAGGTAGGCGGTCCACGAGCTTTCTTT

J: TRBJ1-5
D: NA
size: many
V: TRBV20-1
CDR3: CSACLSRDCQNQPQHF
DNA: TGCAGTGCTTGCCTTTCCCGGGACTGCCAAAATCAGCCCCAGCATTTT

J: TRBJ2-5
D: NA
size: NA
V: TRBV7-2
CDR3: CASSSTVVAQETQYF
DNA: TGTGCCAGCAGCTCGACAGTTGTAGCCCAAGAGACCCAGTACTTC

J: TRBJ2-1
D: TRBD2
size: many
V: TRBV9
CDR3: CASSASTSGRYNEQFF
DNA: TGTGCCAGCAGCGCATCGACTAGCGGGCGGTACAATGAGCAGTTCTTC

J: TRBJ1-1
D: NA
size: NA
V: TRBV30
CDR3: CAWSVGTPIAFF
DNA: TGTGCCTGGAGCGTGGGGACTCCCATCGCTTTCTTT

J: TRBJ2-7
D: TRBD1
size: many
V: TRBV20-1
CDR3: CSATDLDREYEQYF
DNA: TGCAGTGCTACAGATCTCGACAGGGAATACGAGCAGTACTTC